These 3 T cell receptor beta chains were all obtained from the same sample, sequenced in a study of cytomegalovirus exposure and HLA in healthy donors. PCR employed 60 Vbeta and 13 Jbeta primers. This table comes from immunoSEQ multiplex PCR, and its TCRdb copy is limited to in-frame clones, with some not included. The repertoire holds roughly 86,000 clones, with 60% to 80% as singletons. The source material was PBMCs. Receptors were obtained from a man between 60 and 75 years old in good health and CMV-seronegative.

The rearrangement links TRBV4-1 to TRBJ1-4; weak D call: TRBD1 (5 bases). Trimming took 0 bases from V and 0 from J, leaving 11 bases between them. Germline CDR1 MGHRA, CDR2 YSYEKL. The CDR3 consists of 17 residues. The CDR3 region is CASSQDGGGTTNEKLFF. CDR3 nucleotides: TGCGCCAGCAGCCAAGATGGGGGGGGGACAACTAATGAAAAACTGTTTTTT.

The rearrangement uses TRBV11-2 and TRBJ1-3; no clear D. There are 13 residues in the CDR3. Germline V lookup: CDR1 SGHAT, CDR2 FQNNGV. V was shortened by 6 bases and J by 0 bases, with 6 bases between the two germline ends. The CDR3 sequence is CASSPSSGNTIYF. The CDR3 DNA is TGTGCCAGCAGTCCCTCCTCTGGAAACACCATATATTTT.

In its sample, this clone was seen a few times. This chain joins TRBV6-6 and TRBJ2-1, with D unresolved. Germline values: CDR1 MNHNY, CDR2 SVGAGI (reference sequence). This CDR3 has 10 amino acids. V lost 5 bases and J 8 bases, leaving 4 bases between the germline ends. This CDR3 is CASSEDEQFF. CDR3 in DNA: TGTGCCAGCAGTGAGGATGAGCAGTTCTTC.